Each of the 5 T cell receptor beta chains below was sequenced from the same sample in a study of T cell responses to AZD1222 COVID-19 vaccine. Generated by immunoSEQ multiplex PCR, the TCRdb table keeps only in-frame clones and is missing some. The repertoire holds over 100,000 clones, 87% seen once, with around 2.5% in the top ten. Specimen: peripheral blood, collected 28 days after the second AZD1222 dose. The receptors stem from an adult who received the AZD1222 COVID-19 vaccine.

The chain has TRBV7-9 and TRBJ1-6; D is possibly TRBD1 (5 bases). The germline V and J ends were trimmed by 5 bases and 8 bases, with 13 bases remaining between them. Germline lookup yields CDR1 SEHNR and CDR2 FQNEAQ (reference sequence). This CDR3 is 14 amino acids long. CDR3 DNA sequence: TGTGCCAGCAGCCGAACAGGATACGATTCACCCCTCCACTTT. Translation gives CASSRTGYDSPLHF.

V and J are TRBV19 and TRBJ1-2; weak D call: TRBD1 (6 bases). There are 18 residues in the CDR3. Between the trimmed V and J ends, which lost 0 bases and 0 bases, there was a span of 17 bases. CDR1 and CDR2 (germline): LNHDA, SQIVND (reference sequence). The CDR3 region has the DNA TGTGCCAGTAGTATAGATACCGGGGGCCGGGGACCTAACTATGGCTACACCTTC. This translates into CASSIDTGGRGPNYGYTF.

J is TRBJ2-1 and V is TRBV7-8, with 9 positions matching TRBD2. J gave up 5 bases and V 0 bases, and 8 bases lay outside the gene matches. Per the germline V gene, CDR1 is SGHVS and CDR2 is FQNEAQ. The CDR3 has 17 amino acids. In nucleotides, the CDR3 is TGTGCCAGCAGCTTAGCGCAGGGGCGGGGGGGCCACAATGAGCAGTTCTTC. This translates into CASSLAQGRGGHNEQFF.

The chain is built from TRBV25-1 and TRBJ2-1; TRBD1 is a possible D gene (6 bases). V was cut by 4 bases and J by 15 bases, with 19 bases left in between. The CDR3 consists of 13 residues. CDR1 MGHDK and CDR2 SYGVNS come from the germline V gene. The CDR3 region has the DNA TGTGCCAGCAGTGGGTACCCCAGGGGCTCCCTGTTCTTC. Residues: CASSGYPRGSLFF.

The V and J genes are TRBV5-1 and TRBJ1-4, with TRBD1 matching over 12 bases. The CDR3 has 18 amino acids. Germline assignment: CDR1 SGHRS and CDR2 YFSETQ. The trim removed 6 bases at V and 7 bases at J, leaving 16 bases unmatched. CDR3 residues: CASKGRGQGAEEREKLFF. In DNA form, the CDR3 reads TGCGCCAGCAAAGGCCGGGGACAGGGGGCGGAGGAGCGTGAAAAACTGTTTTTT.